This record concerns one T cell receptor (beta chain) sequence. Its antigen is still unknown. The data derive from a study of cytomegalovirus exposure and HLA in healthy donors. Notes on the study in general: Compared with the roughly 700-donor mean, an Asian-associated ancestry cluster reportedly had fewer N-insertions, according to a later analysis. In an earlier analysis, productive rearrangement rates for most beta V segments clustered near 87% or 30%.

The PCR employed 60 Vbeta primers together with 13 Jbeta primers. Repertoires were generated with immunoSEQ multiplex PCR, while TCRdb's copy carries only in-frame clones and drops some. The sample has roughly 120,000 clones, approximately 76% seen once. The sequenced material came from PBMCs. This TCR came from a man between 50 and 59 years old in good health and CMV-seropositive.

CDR3 region: CASSTPERGVQETQYF. The CDR3 bases are TGTGCCAGCAGCACGCCCGAGCGGGGCGTCCAAGAGACCCAGTACTTC. The genes are TRBV5-4 and TRBJ2-5, with 7 positions matching TRBD2. V trimming: 4 bases; J trimming: 1 base; junction bases outside the gene matches: 10. CDR3 length equals 16 residues. CDR1 and CDR2 (germline): SGHNT, YYREEE (reference sequence).